Below, 10 T cell receptor beta chains from the same sample are listed, as sequenced in a study of T cell responses to AZD1222 COVID-19 vaccine. Assay: immunoSEQ multiplex PCR; the TCRdb copy retains only in-frame clones and omits some. The repertoire has over 150,000 clones, 92% of them found once; the top ten carry around 4%. Source: peripheral blood, taken on day 0 of MenACWY control vaccination. The receptors here all came from an adult in good health.

This clone was counted a single time. The CDR3 region has the DNA TGTGCCAGCAGCCCGGGGGACAGTCGAGATGGCTACACCTTC. Amino acid sequence: CASSPGDSRDGYTF. The chain links TRBV11-3 to TRBJ1-2, with 7 bases fitting TRBD1. CDR1 and CDR2 from the germline V gene are SGHNT and YENEEA. This CDR3 is built from 14 residues. Trimming cost V 5 bases and J 6 bases; bases outside gene matches: 9. Using reference TRBV11-3 and TRBJ1-2 for the parts outside the CDR3, the full variable domain is EAGVVQSPRYKIIEKKQPVAFWCNPISGHNTLYWYLQNLGQGPELLIRYENEEAVDDSQLPKDRFSAERLKGVDSTLKIQPAELGDSAVYLCASSPGDSRDGYTFGSGTRLTVV.

J is TRBJ1-1 and V is TRBV11-2; D is unresolved. Germline CDR1 SGHAT, CDR2 FQNNGV. V lost 0 bases and J 7 bases, leaving 12 bases between the germline ends. The length of the CDR3 is 14 residues. CDR3 DNA: TGTGCCAGCAGCTTAGATCGGCAGATTCATGAAGCTTTCTTT. Translated: CASSLDRQIHEAFF.

The chain carries TRBV30 and TRBJ1-2, with TRBD1 matching 10 bases. Trimming cost V 2 bases and J 6 bases; bases outside gene matches: 6. The germline V gene has CDR1 GTSNPN and CDR2 SVGIG (reference sequence). This CDR3 has 14 amino acids. CDR3 DNA sequence: TGTGCCTGGAGTAGGACAGGGGGATCGGATGGCTACACCTTC. It yields the protein CAWSRTGGSDGYTF.

About this clone: At the DNA level, this CDR3 is encoded by other sequences in the same sample as well. V is TRBV6-2 or TRBV6-3 and J is TRBJ2-5; no firm D call. V was shortened by 3 bases and J by 5 bases, with 7 bases between the two germline ends. The CDR3 has 12 amino acids. Per germline, CDR1 MNHEY and CDR2 SVGEGT. The CDR3, as DNA: TGTGCCAGCAGTTATCTCCGGGAGACCCAGTACTTC. Its protein is CASSYLRETQYF.

The CDR3 protein is CATSRDNGQGSPLHF. CDR3 bases: TGTGCCACCAGCAGGGACAACGGCCAGGGCTCACCCCTCCACTTT. The chain carries TRBV15 and TRBJ1-6; a weak D match, TRBD1 (5 bases). This CDR3 contains 15 residues. V lost 3 bases and J 10 bases, leaving 16 bases between the germline ends. Germline CDR1 and CDR2: LNHNV and YYDKDF (reference sequence).

This chain uses TRBV3-1 (or the pseudogene TRBV3-2) with TRBJ1-3; D remains unclear. CDR1 is LGHDT, CDR2 YNNKEL, per germline (reference sequence). With 4 bases removed from V and 2 bases from J, the gap between germline ends came to 18 bases. CDR3 length: 17 amino acids. As DNA, the CDR3 is TGTGCCAGCAGCCGACACACCGCAACAGAGGCTGGAAACACCATATATTTT. Protein: CASSRHTATEAGNTIYF.

The chain couples TRBV3-1 (or the pseudogene TRBV3-2) to TRBJ2-7; D possibly matches TRBD1 or TRBD2 (5 bases each). Germline assignment: CDR1 LGHDT and CDR2 YNNKEL (reference sequence). Trimming left V 1 base short and J 7 bases short, with 8 bases between. This CDR3 has 12 amino acids. This chain's CDR3 is CASSQGGVEQYF. In DNA, the CDR3 is TGTGCCAGCAGCCAAGGAGGGGTTGAGCAGTACTTC.

The chain has TRBV3-1 (or the pseudogene TRBV3-2) and TRBJ2-2; D ambiguous. Germline CDR1 and CDR2: LGHDT and YNNKEL (reference sequence). V shed 2 bases and J shed 7 bases, with 5 bases lying between them. CDR3 length: 12 amino acids. The CDR3 is CASSQTIGELFF. The CDR3 coding sequence is TGTGCCAGCAGCCAAACAATCGGGGAGCTGTTTTTT.

The chain links TRBV28 to TRBJ1-2; 9 bases align to TRBD1. The CDR3 length is 15 residues. V was pared by 3 bases and J by 4 bases, with 6 bases of the junction left unmatched. Per germline, CDR1 MDHEN and CDR2 SYDVKM. The CDR3 loop is CASSLGQGRFYGYTF. CDR3 bases: TGTGCCAGCAGTTTGGGACAGGGAAGGTTCTATGGCTACACCTTC.

The J gene is TRBJ1-5, the V gene TRBV28; the D is unclear. This CDR3 contains 16 residues. V was shortened by 5 bases and J by 0 bases, with 14 bases between the two germline ends. Germline assignment: CDR1 MDHEN and CDR2 SYDVKM. The CDR3 DNA reads TGTGCCAGCAGTCCCGACGGAAAAGGTAGCAATCAGCCCCAGCATTTT. It is translated as CASSPDGKGSNQPQHF.